The sequence of this T cell receptor (beta chain) was determined in a study of blood T cell repertoires in COVID-19. Across the study: PBMCs, B-cell-depleted T cells, or T cells were the source of the cDNA or gDNA that made up the material.

Under the authors' procedure: Reference gene primer amplification in the assay estimated nucleated cell counts. Profiled with immunoSEQ multiplex PCR; TCRdb holds only in-frame clones, not every one. V, J and clone size derive from that table, while D and trimming were established from the DNA sequence. The repertoire holds about 400,000 clones, with roughly 90% as singletons. In germline, CDR1 is MNHEY, CDR2 SMNVEV (reference sequence). The V end was cut by 0 bases, the J end by 5 bases, with 5 bases between. The CDR3 sequence is 13 residues long. As regards this clone: Other DNA sequences in the same sample also yield this CDR3.

V gene TRBV27 combines with J gene TRBJ2-1, with D tentatively TRBD2 (5 bases). The sample was peripheral blood. The TCR sequence derives from a middle-aged man with acute or convalescent COVID-19. The CDR3 DNA follows: TGTGCCAGCAGTTTATCGGGAGACAATGAGCAGTTCTTC. Translating gives CASSLSGDNEQFF.